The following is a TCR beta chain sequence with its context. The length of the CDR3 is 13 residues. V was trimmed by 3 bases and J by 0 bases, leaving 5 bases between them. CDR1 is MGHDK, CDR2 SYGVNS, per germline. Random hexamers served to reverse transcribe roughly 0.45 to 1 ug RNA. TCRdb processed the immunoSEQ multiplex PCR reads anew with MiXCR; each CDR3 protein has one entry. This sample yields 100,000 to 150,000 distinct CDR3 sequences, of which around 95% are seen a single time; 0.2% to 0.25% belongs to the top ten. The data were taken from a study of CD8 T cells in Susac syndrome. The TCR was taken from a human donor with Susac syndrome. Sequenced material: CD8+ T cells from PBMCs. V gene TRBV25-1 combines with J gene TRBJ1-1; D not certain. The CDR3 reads CASSDRLNTEAFF. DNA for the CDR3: TGTGCCAGCAGTGACAGGCTGAACACTGAAGCTTTCTTT.